Listed here are 21 T cell receptor beta chains from one sample, sequenced in a study of post-analysis software for immune sequencing data. Study results and caveats: About five TRBV segments appeared more often in patients than in controls, and TRBV5-6, TRBV5-1 and TRBV20-1 were among these.

No antigens are known for them. Unique molecular identifiers were carried by the TCR beta cDNA libraries. In TCRdb, the PCR reads were re-called with MiXCR into one record per CDR3 protein. The sample shows hundreds of thousands of distinct CDR3 sequences, roughly 29% of them seen only once. The sequenced sample consisted of blood. The receptors derive from a girl aged 10 to 17 with multiple sclerosis.

This clonotype showed up many times. The chain uses TRBV29-1 and TRBJ2-1, with D hard to call. Germline V gene lookup returns CDR1 SQVTM and CDR2 ANQGSEA. V was shortened by 6 bases and J by 5 bases, with 11 bases between the two germline ends. The CDR3 length is 12 residues. CDR3: CSVATRNNEQFF. CDR3 nucleotide sequence: TGCAGCGTAGCGACAAGAAACAATGAGCAGTTCTTC.

The chain recombines TRBV4-1 with TRBJ2-7; D is tentatively TRBD1 or TRBD2 (5 bases each). This CDR3 region has 16 residues. Germline CDR1 reads MGHRA; CDR2 reads YSYEKL. V was clipped by 0 bases and J by 3 bases, with 15 bases between them. The CDR3 loop reads CASSQDQSGPNYEQYF. CDR3 DNA sequence: TGCGCCAGCAGCCAAGATCAATCGGGACCCAACTACGAGCAGTACTTC.

This clonotype was seen more than once but under ten times. This rearrangement joins TRBV7-8 to TRBJ2-5, with TRBD1 identical over 9 bases. With 0 bases clipped from V and 4 bases from J, the junction kept 6 bases outside the gene matches. This CDR3 comprises 16 residues. Looked up from germline, CDR1 is SGHVS and CDR2 is FQNEAQ. The CDR3 DNA reads as TGTGCCAGCAGCTTAGCGACCGGACAGGGGTCAGAGACCCAGTACTTC. Its protein product is CASSLATGQGSETQYF.

The V call is TRBV6-2 or TRBV6-3, the J call TRBJ2-4, with 7 positions matching TRBD2. V shed 5 bases and J 5 bases; nucleotides not matched to a gene: 6. The CDR3 has 14 residues. CDR1 is MNHEY and CDR2 is SVGEGT in the germline V gene. Here the CDR3 reads CASSRTAGENIQYF. For the CDR3, the DNA is TGTGCCAGCAGTCGGACGGCGGGGGAAAACATTCAGTACTTC.

This sequence joins TRBV10-3 and TRBJ2-1; D is ambiguous. The V and J ends lost 5 bases and 2 bases respectively, with 7 bases between them. The germline V gene encodes CDR1 ENHRY and CDR2 SYGVKD. CDR3 length: 13 residues. The CDR3 region has the DNA TGTGCCATCAGTACGAACACCTACAATGAGCAGTTCTTC. Translation: CAISTNTYNEQFF.

This clonotype was counted a few times. The J gene is TRBJ2-7, the V gene TRBV29-1, with 12 bases fitting TRBD2. CDR1 SQVTM and CDR2 ANQGSEA come from the germline V gene. The junction had 6 bases not matched to a gene; V was cut back by 0 bases and J by 6 bases. The CDR3 is made up of 15 amino acids. The CDR3 is CSVEDRTSGIVEQYF. As DNA, the CDR3 is TGCAGCGTTGAAGATCGGACTAGCGGGATTGTCGAGCAGTACTTC.

The V and J genes are TRBV29-1 and TRBJ2-1, with 7 bases matching TRBD2. This CDR3 has 12 amino acids. Trimming cost V 7 bases and J 7 bases; bases outside gene matches: 7. The germline gives CDR1 SQVTM, CDR2 ANQGSEA. DNA of the CDR3: TGCAGCGGCCTCCCCGGGGGGAATGAGCAGTTCTTC. This encodes CSGLPGGNEQFF.

In its sample, this clonotype was seen many times. This chain connects TRBV7-2 to TRBJ2-1; the D gene is possibly TRBD1 (6 bases). Germline assignment: CDR1 SGHTA and CDR2 FQGNSA. The CDR3 runs 12 residues. Trimming took 6 bases from V and 7 from J, leaving 10 bases between them. CDR3 residues: CASSSQGNEQFF. In DNA form, the CDR3 reads TGTGCCAGCAGTTCACAGGGAAATGAGCAGTTCTTC.

The chain carries TRBV25-1 and TRBJ2-7, with D unclear. The germline V gene has CDR1 MGHDK and CDR2 SYGVNS. This CDR3 has 14 amino acids. Trimming shortened V by 8 bases and J by 4 bases, and 18 bases separated the two germline ends. CDR3 DNA sequence: TGTGCCAGCGGAATTGGGCCGCGATCTTACGAGCAGTACTTC. Translating gives CASGIGPRSYEQYF.

This clonotype was recorded a few times. This chain uses TRBV7-2 with TRBJ2-7; D may be TRBD1 (6 bases). CDR1 SGHTA and CDR2 FQGNSA come from the germline V gene. This CDR3 has 15 amino acids. Trimming shortened V by 1 base and J by 3 bases, and 13 bases separated the two germline ends. CDR3 sequence reads: CASSLDRAGDYEQYF. CDR3 coding DNA: TGTGCCAGCAGCTTAGATCGGGCAGGGGACTACGAGCAGTACTTC.

The rearrangement joins TRBV7-9 to TRBJ2-7; 14 nucleotides match TRBD2. The trim removed 7 bases at V and 4 bases at J, leaving 3 bases unmatched. The CDR3 has 14 amino acids. Germline V gives CDR1 SEHNR, CDR2 FQNEAQ (reference sequence). The CDR3 sequence: CASTGTSGGYEQYF. CDR3 DNA sequence: TGTGCCAGCACCGGGACTAGCGGGGGTTACGAGCAGTACTTC. The variable domain in full, with the rest retrieved from reference TRBV7-9 and TRBJ2-7, is DTGVSQNPRHKITKRGQNVTFRCDPISEHNRLYWYRQTLGQGPEFLTYFQNEAQLEKSRLLSDRFSAERPKGSFSTLEIQRTEQGDSAMYLCASTGTSGGYEQYFGPGTRLTVT.

This chain uses TRBV6-1 with TRBJ2-4, with D possibly matching TRBD1 (6 bases). Germline V gene lookup returns CDR1 MNHNS and CDR2 SASEGT. The CDR3 has 14 residues. Trimming stripped 8 bases from V and 2 bases from J, with 13 bases between. The CDR3 bases are TGTGCCAGCGAGGGGGAGAGGACCAAAAACATTCAGTACTTC. It is translated as CASEGERTKNIQYF.

V is TRBV12-3 or TRBV12-4 and J is TRBJ1-2; TRBD1 might be the D (6 bases). This CDR3 has 17 residues. Trimming pared 3 bases from V and 7 bases from J, leaving 24 bases between. The CDR3 nucleotides are TGTGCCAGCAGTTTTCGGCCTGGTGGGGACACTACCCTTGGCTACACCTTC. Its translation: CASSFRPGGDTTLGYTF.

This clonotype was counted only a few times. Germline is not matched at one junction end, which may reflect a read error. V and J are TRBV12-3 or TRBV12-4 and TRBJ2-3, with D hard to call. The CDR3 totals 11 residues. The CDR3 reads CASRDTDAQYF. In DNA, the CDR3 is TGTGCCAGCCGTGACACAGATGCGCAGTATTTT.

The rearrangement links TRBV10-3 to TRBJ1-5; 8 bases map to TRBD1. J gave up 4 bases and V 4 bases, and 6 bases lay outside the gene matches. This CDR3 comprises 15 residues. Germline-derived CDR1 and CDR2 are ENHRY and SYGVKD. CDR3: CAISGGTGNNQPQHF. Here the CDR3 DNA reads TGTGCCATCAGTGGTGGGACAGGAAATAATCAGCCCCAGCATTTT.

This clonotype was recorded a few times. The J gene is TRBJ1-6, the V gene TRBV20-1, with D maybe TRBD1 (5 bases). CDR3 length: 14 amino acids. V was shortened by 0 bases and J by 9 bases, with 12 bases between the two germline ends. Germline CDR1 and CDR2: DFQATT and SNEGSKA (reference sequence). CDR3 loop: CSARDLSGGSPLHF. The CDR3 DNA sequence: TGCAGTGCTAGAGATCTTTCGGGGGGTTCACCCCTCCACTTT.

This clonotype was observed a few times. The genes are TRBV20-1 and TRBJ1-5, with D possibly TRBD1 on 5 matching bases. Germline assignment: CDR1 DFQATT and CDR2 SNEGSKA (reference sequence). V gave up 1 base and J gave up 7 bases, with 11 bases separating them. The CDR3 spans 13 residues. The CDR3 sequence is CSARGFGGQPQHF. The CDR3, as DNA: TGCAGTGCTAGAGGTTTCGGGGGACAGCCCCAGCATTTT.

As to this clonotype: One end of the junction fails to match germline, which may point to a read error. This rearrangement joins TRBV7-9 to TRBJ2-5; D is possibly TRBD1 or TRBD2 (5 bases each). The closer fit of TRBJ2-7 to the DNA end suggests the J call may be wrong. The CDR3 consists of 14 residues. Germline V CDR1 and CDR2: SEHNR, FQNEAQ (reference sequence). CDR3 protein: CASSLASGIHEQYF. The CDR3 nucleotides read TGTGCCAGCAGTTTAGCGTCAGGGATTCACGAGCAGTACTTC.

The count of this clonotype is one. This rearrangement joins TRBV20-1 to TRBJ2-1; 10 nucleotides agree with TRBD2. V was clipped by 3 bases and J by 2 bases; unmatched bases: 13. The CDR3 is made up of 18 amino acids. The germline gives CDR1 DFQATT, CDR2 SNEGSKA (reference sequence). The CDR3 here is CSARKTSGQVGAYNEQFF. The CDR3 region has the DNA TGCAGTGCTAGGAAGACTAGCGGGCAGGTGGGAGCCTACAATGAGCAGTTCTTC.

V and J are TRBV27 and TRBJ2-4, with a tentative D call TRBD2 (6 bases). Near its end, the DNA agrees better with TRBJ2-5, so the J call may be wrong. The CDR3 contains 14 residues. The germline V gene has CDR1 MNHEY and CDR2 SMNVEV (reference sequence). The CDR3 sequence: CASSYYGGRETQYF. The CDR3 DNA is TGTGCCAGCAGTTATTACGGGGGTAGGGAGACCCAGTACTTC.

J is TRBJ1-5 and V is TRBV9; TRBD1 is a possible D gene (5 bases). The germline V gene encodes CDR1 SGDLS and CDR2 YYNGEE. With 3 bases removed from V and 7 bases from J, the gap between germline ends came to 17 bases. The CDR3 is 15 residues long. CDR3 region: CASSEDSGWGQPQHF. CDR3 nucleotides: TGTGCCAGCAGCGAGGACTCGGGCTGGGGCCAGCCCCAGCATTTT.